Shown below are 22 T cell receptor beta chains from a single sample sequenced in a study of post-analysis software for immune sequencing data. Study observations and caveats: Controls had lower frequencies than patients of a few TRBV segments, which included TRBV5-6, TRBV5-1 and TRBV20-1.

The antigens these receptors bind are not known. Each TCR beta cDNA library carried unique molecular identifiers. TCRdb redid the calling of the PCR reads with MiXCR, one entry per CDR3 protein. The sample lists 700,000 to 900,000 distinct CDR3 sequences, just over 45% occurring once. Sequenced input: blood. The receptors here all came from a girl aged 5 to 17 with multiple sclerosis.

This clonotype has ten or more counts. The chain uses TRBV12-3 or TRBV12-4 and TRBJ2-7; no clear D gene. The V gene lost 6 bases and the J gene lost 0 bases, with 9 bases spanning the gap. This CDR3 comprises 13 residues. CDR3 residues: CASRSTSSYEQYF. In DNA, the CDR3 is TGTGCCAGCAGAAGCACCTCCTCCTACGAGCAGTACTTC.

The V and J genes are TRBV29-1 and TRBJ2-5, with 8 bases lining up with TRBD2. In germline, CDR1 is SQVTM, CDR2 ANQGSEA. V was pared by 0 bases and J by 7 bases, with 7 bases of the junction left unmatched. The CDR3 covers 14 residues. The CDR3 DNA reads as TGCAGCGTTGAAGATACAAGCGGGAGAGGGACCCAGTACTTC. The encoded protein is CSVEDTSGRGTQYF.

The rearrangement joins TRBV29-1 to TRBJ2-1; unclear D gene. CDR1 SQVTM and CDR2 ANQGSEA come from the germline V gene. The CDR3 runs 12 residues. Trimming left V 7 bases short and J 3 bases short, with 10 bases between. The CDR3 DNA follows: TGCAGCGCGGGCCAGATCTACAATGAGCAGTTCTTC. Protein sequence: CSAGQIYNEQFF.

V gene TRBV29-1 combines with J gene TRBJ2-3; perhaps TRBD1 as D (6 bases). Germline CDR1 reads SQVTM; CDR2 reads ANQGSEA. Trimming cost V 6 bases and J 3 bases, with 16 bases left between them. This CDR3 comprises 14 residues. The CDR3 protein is CSVAGEGLTDTQYF. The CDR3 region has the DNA TGCAGCGTCGCAGGGGAAGGCCTTACAGATACGCAGTATTTT.

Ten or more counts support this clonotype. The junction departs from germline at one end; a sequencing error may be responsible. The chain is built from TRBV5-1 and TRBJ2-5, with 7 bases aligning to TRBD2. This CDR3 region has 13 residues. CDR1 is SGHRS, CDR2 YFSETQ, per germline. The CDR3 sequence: CASSLGGGETQYF. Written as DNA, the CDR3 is TGTGCCAGCAGTTTGGGGGGGGGAGAGACCCAGTACTTC. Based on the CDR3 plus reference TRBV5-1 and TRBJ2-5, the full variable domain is KAGVTQTPRYLIKTRGQQVTLSCSPISGHRSVSWYQQTPGQGLQFLFEYFSETQRNKGNFPGRFSGRQFSNSRSEMNVSTLELGDSALYLCASSLGGGETQYFGPGTRLLVL.

The CDR3 sequence: CAISEARGETQYF. The CDR3 DNA is TGTGCCATCAGTGAGGCTAGAGGAGAGACCCAGTACTTC. The chain has TRBV10-3 and TRBJ2-5; D is unresolved. The CDR3 length is 13 residues. Deletions cut 2 bases from V and 4 bases from J, with 8 bases between. The germline V gene encodes CDR1 ENHRY and CDR2 SYGVKD.

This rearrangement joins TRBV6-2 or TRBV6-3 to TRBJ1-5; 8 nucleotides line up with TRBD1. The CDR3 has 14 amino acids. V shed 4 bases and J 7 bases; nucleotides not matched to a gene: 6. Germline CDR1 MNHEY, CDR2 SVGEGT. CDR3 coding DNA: TGTGCCAGCAGTTGGACAGGGTTTAAGCAGCCCCAGCATTTT. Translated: CASSWTGFKQPQHF.

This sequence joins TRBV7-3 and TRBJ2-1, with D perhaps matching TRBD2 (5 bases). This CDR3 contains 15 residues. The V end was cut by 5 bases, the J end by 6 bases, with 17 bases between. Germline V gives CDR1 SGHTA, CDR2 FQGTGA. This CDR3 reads CASSHPIVAINEQFF. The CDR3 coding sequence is TGTGCCAGCAGCCACCCCATTGTAGCGATCAATGAGCAGTTCTTC.

In DNA, the CDR3 is TGTGCCAGCAGCGGTGGACTAGCGGGAGATACGCAGTATTTT. Translated, it gives CASSGGLAGDTQYF. This sequence joins TRBV9 and TRBJ2-3; 11 nucleotides agree with TRBD2. The CDR3 spans 14 residues. From germline, CDR1 is SGDLS and CDR2 YYNGEE. V shed 3 bases, J shed 5 bases, and the junction held 2 bases outside the gene matches.

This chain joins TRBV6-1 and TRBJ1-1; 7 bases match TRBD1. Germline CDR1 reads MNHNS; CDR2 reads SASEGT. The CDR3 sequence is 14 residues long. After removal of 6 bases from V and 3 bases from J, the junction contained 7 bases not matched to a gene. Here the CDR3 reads CASRTGEVDTEAFF. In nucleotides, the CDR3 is TGTGCCAGCAGAACAGGGGAAGTGGACACTGAAGCTTTCTTT.

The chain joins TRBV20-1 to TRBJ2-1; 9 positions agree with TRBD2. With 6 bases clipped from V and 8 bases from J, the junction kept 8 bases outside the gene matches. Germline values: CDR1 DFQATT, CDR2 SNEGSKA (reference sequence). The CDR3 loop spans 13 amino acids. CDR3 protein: CSARSGRIDEQFF. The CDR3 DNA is TGCAGTGCCCGTAGCGGGAGAATCGATGAGCAGTTCTTC.

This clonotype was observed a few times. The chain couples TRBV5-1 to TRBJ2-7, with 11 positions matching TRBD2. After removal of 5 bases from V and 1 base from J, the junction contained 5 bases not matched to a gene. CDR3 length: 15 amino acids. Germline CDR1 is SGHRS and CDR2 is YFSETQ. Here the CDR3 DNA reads TGCGCCAGCAGTTTCCTAGCGGGAGGTTCCTACGAGCAGTACTTC. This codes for CASSFLAGGSYEQYF.

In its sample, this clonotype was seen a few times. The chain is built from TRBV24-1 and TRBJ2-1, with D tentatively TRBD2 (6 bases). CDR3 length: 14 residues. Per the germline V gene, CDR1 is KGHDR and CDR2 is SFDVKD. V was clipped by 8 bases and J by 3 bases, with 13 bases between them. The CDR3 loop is CATNRLVGYNEQFF. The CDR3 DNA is TGTGCCACCAACAGACTAGTGGGCTACAATGAGCAGTTCTTC.

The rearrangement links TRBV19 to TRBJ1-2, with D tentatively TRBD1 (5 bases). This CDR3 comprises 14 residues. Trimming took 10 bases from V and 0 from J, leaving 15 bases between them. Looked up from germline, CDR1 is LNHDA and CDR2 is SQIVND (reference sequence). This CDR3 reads CATSRDLSNYGYTF. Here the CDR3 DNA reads TGTGCCACGAGCCGGGACCTTTCTAACTATGGCTACACCTTC.

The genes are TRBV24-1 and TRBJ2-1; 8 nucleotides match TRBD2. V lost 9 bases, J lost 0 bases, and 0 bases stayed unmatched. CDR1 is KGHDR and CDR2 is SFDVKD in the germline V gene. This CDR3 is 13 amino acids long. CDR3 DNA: TGTGCCACCGGGACTAGCTCCTACAATGAGCAGTTCTTC. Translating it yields CATGTSSYNEQFF.

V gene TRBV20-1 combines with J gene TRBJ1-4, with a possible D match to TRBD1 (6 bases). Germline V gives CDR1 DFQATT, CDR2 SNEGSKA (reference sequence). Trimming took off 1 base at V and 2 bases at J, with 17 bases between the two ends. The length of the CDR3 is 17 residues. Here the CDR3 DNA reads TGCAGTGCTAGAGGCCGCCATAGAGGGGGGACTAATGAAAAACTGTTTTTT. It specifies CSARGRHRGGTNEKLFF.

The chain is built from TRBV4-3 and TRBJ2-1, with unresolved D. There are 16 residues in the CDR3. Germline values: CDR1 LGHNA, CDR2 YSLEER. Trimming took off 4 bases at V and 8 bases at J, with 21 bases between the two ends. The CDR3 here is CASSPSEGHLLDEQFF. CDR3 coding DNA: TGCGCCAGCAGCCCCTCGGAAGGGCACCTTTTGGATGAGCAGTTCTTC.

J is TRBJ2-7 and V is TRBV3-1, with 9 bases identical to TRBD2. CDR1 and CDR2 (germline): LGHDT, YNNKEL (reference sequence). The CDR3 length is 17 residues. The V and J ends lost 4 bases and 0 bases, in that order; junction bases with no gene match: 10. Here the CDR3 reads CASSPRLADDLSYEQYF. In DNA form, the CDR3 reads TGTGCCAGCAGCCCGCGACTAGCGGATGACCTCTCCTACGAGCAGTACTTC.

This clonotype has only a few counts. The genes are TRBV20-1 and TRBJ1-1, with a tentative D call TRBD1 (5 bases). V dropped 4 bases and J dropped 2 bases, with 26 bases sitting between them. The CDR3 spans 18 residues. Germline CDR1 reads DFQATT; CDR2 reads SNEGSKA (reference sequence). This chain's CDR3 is CSATRYFGTAVRNTEAFF. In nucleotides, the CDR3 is TGCAGTGCTACCAGATACTTCGGGACTGCCGTACGAAACACTGAAGCTTTCTTT.

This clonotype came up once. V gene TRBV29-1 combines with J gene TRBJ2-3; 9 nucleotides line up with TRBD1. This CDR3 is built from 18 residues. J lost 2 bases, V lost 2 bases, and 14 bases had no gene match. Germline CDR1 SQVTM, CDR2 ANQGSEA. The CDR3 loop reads CSVERSPGQGLFTDTQYF. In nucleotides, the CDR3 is TGCAGCGTTGAAAGATCCCCGGGACAGGGACTGTTCACAGATACGCAGTATTTT.

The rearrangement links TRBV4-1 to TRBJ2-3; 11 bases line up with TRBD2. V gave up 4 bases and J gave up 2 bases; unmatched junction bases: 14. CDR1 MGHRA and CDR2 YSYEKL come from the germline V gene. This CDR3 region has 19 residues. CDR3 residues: CASSPGLAGPGGPTDTQYF. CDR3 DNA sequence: TGCGCCAGCAGCCCTGGACTAGCGGGCCCTGGGGGTCCCACAGATACGCAGTATTTT.

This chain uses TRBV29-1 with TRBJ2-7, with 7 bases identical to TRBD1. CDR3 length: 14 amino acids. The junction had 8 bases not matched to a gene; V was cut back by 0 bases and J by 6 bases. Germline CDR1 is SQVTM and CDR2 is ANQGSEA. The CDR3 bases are TGCAGCGTTGAAGAGCACAGGGGTCGGCGCGAGCAGTACTTC. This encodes CSVEEHRGRREQYF.